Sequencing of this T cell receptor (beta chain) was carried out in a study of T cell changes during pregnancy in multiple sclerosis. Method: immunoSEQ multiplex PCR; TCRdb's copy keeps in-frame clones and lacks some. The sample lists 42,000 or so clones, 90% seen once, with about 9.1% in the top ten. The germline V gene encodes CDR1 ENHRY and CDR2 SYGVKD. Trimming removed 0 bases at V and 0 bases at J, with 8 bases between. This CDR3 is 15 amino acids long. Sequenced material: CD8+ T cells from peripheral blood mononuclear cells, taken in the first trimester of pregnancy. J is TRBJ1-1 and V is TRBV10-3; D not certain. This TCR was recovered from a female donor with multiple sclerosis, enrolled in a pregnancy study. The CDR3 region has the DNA TGTGCCATCAGTGAGTCAACAGATTTGAACACTGAAGCTTTCTTT. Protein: CAISESTDLNTEAFF.